Listed below are T cell receptor beta chains from one sample, sequenced in a study of molecular identifiers for immune sequencing clone quantification. TCRdb recomputed calls from the PCR reads with MiXCR, one row per CDR3 protein. The sample carries 490,000 or so distinct CDR3 sequences, roughly a fifth recorded once. Sequencing was performed on naive CD8+ T cells from blood, with Jurkat cell RNA spiked in. These receptors all stem from a human donor in good health. Some libraries in this study had Jurkat cell RNA spiked in. CDR3s include the opening cysteine and the closing phenylalanine or tryptophan. A D gene is named only where the DNA matches it firmly. Clone size appears in some rows only: once, few, many, or a class for an expanded clone.

TRBD1	TRBV5-6	TRBJ1-4	-	TGTGCCAGCAGCGCCGACAGGGAGGAGACTAATGAAAAACTGTTTTTT	CASSADREETNEKLFF
-	TRBV28	TRBJ2-2	many	TGTGCCAGCAGCCCCCAGCGGGTCACCGGGGAGCTGTTTTTT	CASSPQRVTGELFF
TRBD2	TRBV19	TRBJ2-2	few	TGTGCCAGTATTCCCTCTAGCGGGAAGCACACCGGGGAGCTGTTTTTT	CASIPSSGKHTGELFF
-	TRBV5-5	TRBJ1-1	many	TGTGCCAGCAGCCTGACAGGCGATTTTGAAGCTTTCTTT	CASSLTGDFEAFF
-	TRBV9	TRBJ2-7	-	TGTGCCAGCAACAAGGAGGGGACAGATAGTTACGAGCAGTACTTC	CASNKEGTDSYEQYF
TRBD2	TRBV6-6	TRBJ2-5	few	TGTGCCAGCAGTTTAAGGGGCCCAATAGCGGGGCAAGAGACCCAGTACTTC	CASSLRGPIAGQETQYF
-	TRBV5-6	TRBJ1-4	-	TGTGCCAGCAGTTCCCGGGCCTATATTTTTGAAAAACTGTTTTTT	CASSSRAYIFEKLFF
TRBD2	TRBV11-1	TRBJ2-1	-	TGTGCCAGCAGCTTAGTCCCTAGCGGGTACTACAATGAGCAGTTCTTC	CASSLVPSGYYNEQFF
-	TRBV4-3	TRBJ2-5	-	TGCGCCAGCAGCCAAGGGACGGGGGTTAAAGAGACCCAGTACTTC	CASSQGTGVKETQYF
-	TRBV19	TRBJ2-7	many	TGTGCCAGTAGTATTCGTGGGGGCTACGAGCAGTACTTC	CASSIRGGYEQYF
TRBD1	TRBV7-3	TRBJ2-3	few	TGTGCCAGCAGCCTAGGGACAGGTCAAACAGATACGCAGTATTTT	CASSLGTGQTDTQYF
TRBD2	TRBV4-1	TRBJ2-3	few	TGCGCCAGCAGCCAAGACTTGACGGGAGGCCTCACAGATACGCAGTATTTT	CASSQDLTGGLTDTQYF
TRBD1	TRBV5-6	TRBJ1-1	many	TGTGCCAGCAGCTTGCTCGCAGGGGGCGAAAACACTGAAGCTTTCTTT	CASSLLAGGENTEAFF
-	TRBV12-3/TRBV12-4	TRBJ2-5	-	TGTGCCAGCAGTTTAGTGGCCGAAGGGGAGGAGACCCAGTACTTC	CASSLVAEGEETQYF
-	TRBV5-4	TRBJ2-5	few	TGTGCCAGCAGCTTGGAACCCCTTGGAGAGACCCAGTACTTC	CASSLEPLGETQYF
-	TRBV19	TRBJ2-7	many	TGTGCCAGTAGTCCTCGTAGGGGCCCAGACGAGCAGTACTTC	CASSPRRGPDEQYF
TRBD2	TRBV12-3/TRBV12-4	TRBJ2-1	few	TGTGCCAGCAGTTTCAGCGGGAGGGGATACAATGAGCAGTTCTTC	CASSFSGRGYNEQFF
-	TRBV6-2/TRBV6-3	TRBJ2-7	few	TGTGCCAGCAGTTACAACAGAGCCTACGAGCAGTACTTC	CASSYNRAYEQYF